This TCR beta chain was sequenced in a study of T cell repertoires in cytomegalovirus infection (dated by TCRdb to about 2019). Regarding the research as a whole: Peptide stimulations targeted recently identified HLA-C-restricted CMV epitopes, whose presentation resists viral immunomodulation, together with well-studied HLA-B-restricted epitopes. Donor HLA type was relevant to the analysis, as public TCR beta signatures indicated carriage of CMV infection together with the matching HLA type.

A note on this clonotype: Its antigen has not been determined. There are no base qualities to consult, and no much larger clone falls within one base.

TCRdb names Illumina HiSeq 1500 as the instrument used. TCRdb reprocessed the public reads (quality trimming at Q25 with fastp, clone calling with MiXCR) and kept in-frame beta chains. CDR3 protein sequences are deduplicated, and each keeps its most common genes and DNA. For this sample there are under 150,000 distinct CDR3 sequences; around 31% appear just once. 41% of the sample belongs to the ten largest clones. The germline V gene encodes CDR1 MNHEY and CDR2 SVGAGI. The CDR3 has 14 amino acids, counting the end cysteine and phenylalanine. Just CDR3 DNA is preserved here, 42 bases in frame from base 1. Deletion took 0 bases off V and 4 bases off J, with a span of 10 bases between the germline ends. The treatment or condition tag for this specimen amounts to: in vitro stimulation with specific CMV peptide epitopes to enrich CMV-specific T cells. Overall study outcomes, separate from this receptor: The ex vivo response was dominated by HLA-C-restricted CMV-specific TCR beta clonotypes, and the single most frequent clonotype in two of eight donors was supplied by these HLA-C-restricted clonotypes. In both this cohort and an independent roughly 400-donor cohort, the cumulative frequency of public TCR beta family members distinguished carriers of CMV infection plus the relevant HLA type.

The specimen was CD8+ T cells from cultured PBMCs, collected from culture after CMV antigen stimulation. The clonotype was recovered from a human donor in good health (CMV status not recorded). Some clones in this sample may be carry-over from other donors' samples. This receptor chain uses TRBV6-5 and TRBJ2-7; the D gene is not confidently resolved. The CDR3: CASSYSRLSYEQYF. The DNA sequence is TGTGCCAGCAGTTACTCTCGGTTGTCTTACGAGCAGTACTTC.